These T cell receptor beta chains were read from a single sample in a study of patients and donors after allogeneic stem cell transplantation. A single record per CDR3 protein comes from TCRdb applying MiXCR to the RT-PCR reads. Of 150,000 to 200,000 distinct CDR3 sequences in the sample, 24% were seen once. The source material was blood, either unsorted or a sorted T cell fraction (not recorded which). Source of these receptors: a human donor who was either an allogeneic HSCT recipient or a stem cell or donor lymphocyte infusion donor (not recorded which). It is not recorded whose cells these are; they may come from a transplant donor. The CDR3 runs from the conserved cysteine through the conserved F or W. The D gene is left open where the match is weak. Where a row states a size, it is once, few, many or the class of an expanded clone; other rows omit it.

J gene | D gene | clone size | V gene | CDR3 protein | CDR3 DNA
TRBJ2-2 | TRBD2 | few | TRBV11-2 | CASSLEGLAGGTGELFF | TGTGCCAGCAGCTTAGAGGGACTAGCGGGAGGAACCGGGGAGCTGTTTTTT
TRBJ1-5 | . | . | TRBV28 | CASSSTTWAGSNQPQHF | TGTGCCAGCAGTTCAACCACCTGGGCGGGGAGCAATCAGCCCCAGCATTTT
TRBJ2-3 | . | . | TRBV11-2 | CASTIEGVGGDTQYF | TGTGCCAGCACCATTGAGGGGGTCGGGGGAGATACGCAGTATTTT
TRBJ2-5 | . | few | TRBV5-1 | CASSQYRAQETQYF | TGCGCCAGCAGCCAATACAGGGCGCAAGAGACCCAGTACTTC
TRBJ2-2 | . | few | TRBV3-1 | CASSQERVTGELFF | TGTGCCAGCAGCCAAGAGAGGGTCACCGGGGAGCTGTTTTTT
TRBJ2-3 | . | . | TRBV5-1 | CASSLWGTTDTQYF | TGCGCCAGCAGCTTGTGGGGTACCACAGATACGCAGTATTTT
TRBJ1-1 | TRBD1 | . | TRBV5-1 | CASSLLPRQGLNTEAFF | TGCGCCAGCAGCTTGCTACCTCGACAGGGCTTGAACACTGAAGCTTTCTTT
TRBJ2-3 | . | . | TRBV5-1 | CASSLAPTARTFHTDTQYF | TGCGCCAGCAGCTTGGCTCCCACGGCTAGGACCTTCCACACAGATACGCAGTATTTT
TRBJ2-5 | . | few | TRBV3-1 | CASSYMARAKETQYF | TGTGCCAGCAGCTATATGGCGAGGGCGAAGGAGACCCAGTACTTC
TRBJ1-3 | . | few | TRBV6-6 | CASSSSGLGGNTIYF | TGTGCCAGCAGTTCCTCGGGCCTGGGGGGAAACACCATATATTTT
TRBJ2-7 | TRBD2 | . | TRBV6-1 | CAIDESGRALEQYF | TGTGCCATCGACGAGAGCGGGAGGGCTCTTGAGCAGTACTTC
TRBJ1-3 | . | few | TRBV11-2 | CASSLGTEGSGNTIYF | TGTGCCAGCAGCCTCGGGACCGAGGGGTCTGGAAACACCATATATTTT
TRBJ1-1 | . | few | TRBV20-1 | CSVVWPGARMNTEAFF | TGCAGTGTCGTGTGGCCGGGGGCGCGTATGAACACTGAAGCTTTCTTT
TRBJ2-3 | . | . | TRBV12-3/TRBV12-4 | CASSLVWLGRTDTQYF | TGTGCCAGCAGTTTAGTGTGGCTAGGCCGCACAGATACGCAGTATTTT
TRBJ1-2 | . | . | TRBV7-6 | CASSPRWGDYGYTF | TGTGCCAGCAGCCCCCGGTGGGGGGACTATGGCTACACCTTC
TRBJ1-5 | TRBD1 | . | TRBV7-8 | CASSPTGGADQPQHF | TGTGCCAGCAGCCCGACAGGGGGCGCGGATCAGCCCCAGCATTTT
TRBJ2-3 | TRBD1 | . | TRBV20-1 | CSAERQGVDTQYF | TGCAGTGCTGAGAGACAGGGCGTAGATACGCAGTATTTT
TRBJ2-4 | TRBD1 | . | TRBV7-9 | CASSLVARGQGNIQYF | TGTGCCAGCAGCTTAGTAGCCAGGGGGCAGGGAAACATTCAGTACTTC
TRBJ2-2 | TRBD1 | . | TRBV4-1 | CASSQPDRGVKANTGELFF | TGCGCCAGCAGCCAACCTGACAGGGGGGTAAAAGCGAACACCGGGGAGCTGTTTTTT
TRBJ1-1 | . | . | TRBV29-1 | CSVETANMNTEAFF | TGCAGCGTTGAAACAGCAAATATGAACACTGAAGCTTTCTTT
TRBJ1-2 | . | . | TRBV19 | CASSSRGQGGPDGYTF | TGTGCCAGTAGTTCCCGGGGGCAGGGCGGTCCTGATGGCTACACCTTC
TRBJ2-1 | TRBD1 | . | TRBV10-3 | CAISSGGAYNEQFF | TGTGCCATCAGCTCAGGGGGCGCCTACAATGAGCAGTTCTTC
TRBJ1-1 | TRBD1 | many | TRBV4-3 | CASSQVSGTGNTEAFF | TGCGCCAGCAGCCAAGTTAGTGGGACAGGGAACACTGAAGCTTTCTTT
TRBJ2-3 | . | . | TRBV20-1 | CSAFRDLTTDTQYF | TGCAGTGCTTTCCGGGACTTAACCACAGATACGCAGTATTTT
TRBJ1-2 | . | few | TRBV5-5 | CASSFETPGFGGYTF | TGTGCCAGCAGCTTTGAGACACCTGGATTTGGTGGCTACACCTTC
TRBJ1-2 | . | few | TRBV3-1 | CASSQDSGGAGYGYTF | TGTGCCAGCAGCCAAGATAGTGGGGGGGCTGGCTATGGCTACACCTTC
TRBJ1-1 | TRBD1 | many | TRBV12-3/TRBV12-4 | CASSSPPGTGGSLKTEAFF | TGTGCCAGCAGTTCCCCACCCGGGACAGGGGGATCTTTAAAAACTGAAGCTTTCTTT
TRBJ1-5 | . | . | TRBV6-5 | CASRESGTNHQPQHF | TGTGCCAGCAGAGAATCCGGGACGAACCATCAGCCCCAGCATTTT
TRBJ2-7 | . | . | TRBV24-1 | CATSDPRRQRSYEQYF | TGTGCCACCAGTGATCCCCGTAGACAGAGATCCTACGAGCAGTACTTC
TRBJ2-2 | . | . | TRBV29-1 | CSVGVLPGDDTGELFF | TGCAGCGTTGGGGTCCTTCCCGGGGACGACACCGGGGAGCTGTTTTTT
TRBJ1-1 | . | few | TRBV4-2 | CASSQADSVGTEAFF | TGTGCCAGCAGCCAAGCGGACAGCGTAGGCACTGAAGCTTTCTTT
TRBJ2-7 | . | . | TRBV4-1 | CASSQARGENYEQYF | TGCGCCAGCAGCCAAGCACGCGGAGAGAACTACGAGCAGTACTTC
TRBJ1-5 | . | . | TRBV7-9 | CASSLEAGTSQPQHF | TGTGCCAGCAGCTTAGAAGCCGGGACAAGCCAGCCCCAGCATTTT
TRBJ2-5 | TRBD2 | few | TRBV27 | CASSLGTSGGRETQYF | TGTGCCAGCAGTCTCGGGACTAGCGGGGGGCGCGAGACCCAGTACTTC
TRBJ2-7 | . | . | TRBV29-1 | CSVVTFKKSLYEQYF | TGCAGCGTGGTTACCTTCAAAAAATCCCTCTACGAGCAGTACTTC
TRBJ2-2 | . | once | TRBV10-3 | CAISDSGAGELFF | TGTGCCATCAGTGATTCAGGGGCTGGGGAGCTGTTTTTT
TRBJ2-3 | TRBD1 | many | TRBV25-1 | CASSLGTASTDTQYF | TGTGCCAGCAGTCTGGGGACAGCTAGCACAGATACGCAGTATTTT
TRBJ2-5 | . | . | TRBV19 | CATAKLQGTQETQYF | TGTGCCACGGCAAAGCTACAGGGAACCCAAGAGACCCAGTACTTC
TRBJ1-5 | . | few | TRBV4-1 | CASSQVLGDQPQHF | TGCGCCAGCAGCCAAGTGTTAGGTGATCAGCCCCAGCATTTT
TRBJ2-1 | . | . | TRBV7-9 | CASSPEYRWDEQFF | TGTGCCAGCAGCCCGGAGTACCGTTGGGATGAGCAGTTCTTC
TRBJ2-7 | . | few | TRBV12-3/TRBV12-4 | CASSLGPFRAWQYF | TGTGCCAGCAGTTTAGGACCGTTTCGGGCATGGCAGTACTTC
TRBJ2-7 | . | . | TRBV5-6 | CASSAYGILDPHSGQYF | TGTGCCAGCAGCGCTTACGGAATCCTGGACCCTCATTCCGGGCAGTACTTC
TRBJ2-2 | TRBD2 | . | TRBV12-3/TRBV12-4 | CATFPGGPGELFF | TGTGCCACCTTTCCGGGAGGCCCCGGGGAGCTGTTTTTT
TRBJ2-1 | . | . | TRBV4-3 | CASSQDPRGELTYNEQFF | TGCGCCAGCAGCCAAGACCCACGAGGGGAGTTAACCTACAATGAGCAGTTCTTC
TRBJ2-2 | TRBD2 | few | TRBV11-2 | CASSSVRKKGLAGIPGELFF | TGTGCCAGCAGCTCCGTAAGAAAGAAGGGACTAGCGGGAATCCCCGGGGAGCTGTTTTTT
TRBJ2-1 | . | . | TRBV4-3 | CASSQGGKSSYNEQFF | TGCGCCAGCAGCCAAGGGGGGAAAAGCTCCTACAATGAGCAGTTCTTC
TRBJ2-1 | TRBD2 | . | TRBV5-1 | CASTLTIAGDYNEQFF | TGCGCCAGCACGCTAACGATAGCGGGGGATTACAATGAGCAGTTCTTC
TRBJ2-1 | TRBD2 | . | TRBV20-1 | CSATSPWGTGTSGGYSYNEQFF | TGCAGTGCTACGTCACCTTGGGGAACCGGGACTAGCGGGGGTTACTCCTACAATGAGCAGTTCTTC
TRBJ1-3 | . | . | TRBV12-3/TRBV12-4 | CASSLTESSGNTIYF | TGTGCCAGCAGTTTGACGGAATCCTCTGGAAACACCATATATTTT
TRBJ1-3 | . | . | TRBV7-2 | CASSFDVNSGNTIYF | TGTGCCAGCAGCTTCGACGTCAACTCTGGAAACACCATATATTTT
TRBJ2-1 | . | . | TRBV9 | CASSAGVAYNEQFF | TGTGCCAGCAGCGCCGGAGTCGCCTACAATGAGCAGTTCTTC
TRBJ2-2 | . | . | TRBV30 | CACLGGASTGELFF | TGTGCCTGCCTAGGGGGGGCGAGTACCGGAGAGCTGTTTTTT
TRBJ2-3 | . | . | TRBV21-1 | CASSSCTSGVTDTQYF | TGTGCCAGCAGCAGCTGCACTAGCGGAGTTACAGATACGCAGTATTTT